This TCR beta chain was profiled in a study of beta chain features in type 1 diabetes. Study as a whole: Age, gender and cell yields were similar between patients and healthy donors. Study observations and caveats: The study found moderately but significantly shorter TCRB CDR3s in all four CD4+ subsets of Type 1 diabetes patients. A greater similarity of naive, central memory and Treg TCRB repertoires was seen among patients than among healthy donors.

Trimming pared 0 bases from V and 0 bases from J, leaving 12 bases between. Germline CDR1 MNHEY, CDR2 SVGAGI. The CDR3 sequence is 16 residues long. Sequenced material consisted of expressed TCRB transcripts (all of the isolated RNA was reverse transcribed). Profiled with immunoSEQ multiplex PCR; TCRdb holds only in-frame clones, not every one. Found here are a few hundred thousand clones, around 9.9% of them singletons; the top ten hold 0.017%. As to this clone: Its antigen is undetermined.

The chain joins TRBV6-5 to TRBJ2-7; D remains ambiguous. Specimen: naive CD4+ T cells from blood. This TCR derives from a man aged 25-45 years with type 1 diabetes. CDR3 protein: CASSYSRQRSSYEQYF. The DNA for the CDR3 is TGTGCCAGCAGTTACTCTCGGCAGAGGAGCTCCTACGAGCAGTACTTC.